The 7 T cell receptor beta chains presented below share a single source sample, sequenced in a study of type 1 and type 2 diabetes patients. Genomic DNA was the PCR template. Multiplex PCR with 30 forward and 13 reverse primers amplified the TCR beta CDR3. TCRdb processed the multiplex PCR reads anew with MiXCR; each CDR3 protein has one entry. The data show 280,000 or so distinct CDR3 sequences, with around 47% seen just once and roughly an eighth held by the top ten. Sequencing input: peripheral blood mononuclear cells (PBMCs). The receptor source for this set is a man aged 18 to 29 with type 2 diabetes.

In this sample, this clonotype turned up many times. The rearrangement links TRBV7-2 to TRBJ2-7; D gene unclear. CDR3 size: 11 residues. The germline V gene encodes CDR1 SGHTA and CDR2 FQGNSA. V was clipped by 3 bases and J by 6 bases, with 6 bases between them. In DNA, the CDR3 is TGTGCCAGCAGCTTTTTGACCGAGCAGTACTTC. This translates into CASSFLTEQYF.

The CDR3 DNA reads as TGTGCCAGCAGTGATTCAGTCACCTACAATGAGCAGTTCTTC. Its translation is CASSDSVTYNEQFF. This chain uses TRBV2 with TRBJ2-1; D gene ambiguous. The V end lost 3 bases, the J end lost 2 bases, and 8 bases lay between the germline ends. Germline values: CDR1 SNHLY, CDR2 FYNNEI. The CDR3 is 14 residues long.

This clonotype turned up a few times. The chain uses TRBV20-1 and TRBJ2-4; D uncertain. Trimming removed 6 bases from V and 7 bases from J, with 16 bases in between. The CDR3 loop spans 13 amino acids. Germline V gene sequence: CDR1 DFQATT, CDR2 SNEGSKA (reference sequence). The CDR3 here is CSASATQGNIQYF. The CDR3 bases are TGCAGTGCCAGTGCAACTCAAGGCAACATTCAGTACTTC.

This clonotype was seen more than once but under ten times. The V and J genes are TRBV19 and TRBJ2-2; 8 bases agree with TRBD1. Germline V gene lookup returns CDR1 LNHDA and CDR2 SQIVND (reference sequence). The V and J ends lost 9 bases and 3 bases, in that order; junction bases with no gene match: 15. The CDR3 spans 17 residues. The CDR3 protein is CASRESFGTGYTGELFF. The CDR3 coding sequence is TGTGCCAGCCGCGAATCGTTCGGGACAGGATACACCGGGGAGCTGTTTTTT. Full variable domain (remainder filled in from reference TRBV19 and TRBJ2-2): DGGITQSPKYLFRKEGQNVTLSCEQNLNHDAMYWYRQDPGQGLRLIYYSQIVNDFQKGDIAEGYSVSREKKESFPLTVTSAQKNPTAFYLCASRESFGTGYTGELFFGEGSRLTVL.

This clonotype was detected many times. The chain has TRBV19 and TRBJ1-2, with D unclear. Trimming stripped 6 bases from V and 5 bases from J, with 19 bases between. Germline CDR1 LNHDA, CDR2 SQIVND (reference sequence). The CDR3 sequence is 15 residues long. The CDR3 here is CASRLRSSGRYGYTF. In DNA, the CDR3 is TGTGCCAGTAGGCTCAGGTCGTCGGGTAGGTATGGCTACACCTTC.

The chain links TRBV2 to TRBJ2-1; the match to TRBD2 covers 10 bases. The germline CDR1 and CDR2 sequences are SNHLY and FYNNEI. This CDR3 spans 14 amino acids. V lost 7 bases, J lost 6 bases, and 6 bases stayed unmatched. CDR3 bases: TGTGCCAGCACCATCCAGCGGGAGGGCAATGAGCAGTTCTTC. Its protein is CASTIQREGNEQFF. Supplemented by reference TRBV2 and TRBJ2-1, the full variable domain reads EPEVTQTPSHQVTQMGQEVILRCVPISNHLYFYWYRQILGQKVEFLVSFYNNEISEKSEIFDDQFSVERPDGSNFTLKIRSTKLEDSAMYFCASTIQREGNEQFFGPGTRLTVL.

CDR3 sequence reads: CAWTLRSGWTDTQYF. In DNA form, the CDR3 reads TGTGCCTGGACTTTACGGAGCGGGTGGACAGATACGCAGTATTTT. The V call is TRBV30, the J call TRBJ2-3, with a weak D call TRBD2 (6 bases). Trimming shortened V by 4 bases and J by 3 bases, and 17 bases separated the two germline ends. Per germline, CDR1 GTSNPN and CDR2 SVGIG (reference sequence). CDR3 size: 15 residues.